This entry concerns a single T cell receptor (beta chain). What it binds is unknown. The CDR3 has 14 amino acids. J lost 6 bases, V lost 4 bases, and 1 base had no gene match. The germline gives CDR1 KGHSH, CDR2 LQKENI. TCRdb re-called the RT-PCR reads through MiXCR, storing one row per CDR3 protein. The sample includes about 540,000 distinct CDR3 sequences, about 14% of them seen just once. This entry comes from a study of response to subunit inactivated influenza vaccine. Study-wide findings and caveats: Each seasonal influenza vaccination, the authors suggested, recruits few new T cells.

The clonotype originates from a man aged 45-65 years who received an inactivated influenza vaccine. Specimen: PBMCs from blood, collected approximately 13 days after vaccination. The gene calls are TRBV18 and TRBJ2-3, with 13 positions matching TRBD2. The CDR3 region is CASSLLAGGDTQYF. The CDR3 bases are TGTGCCAGCTCACTACTAGCGGGAGGGGATACGCAGTATTTT.